What follows are 13 T cell receptor beta chains derived from one specimen sequenced in a study of CD8+CD57+ T cells in acquired aplastic anemia. Genomic DNA templated the TCR beta VDJ and CDR3 profiling. One entry per CDR3 protein, called by TCRdb with MiXCR from the reads. In the table there are some 200,000 distinct CDR3 sequences, roughly 45% of which are singletons. CD8+CD57+ cell expansion had been shown by flow cytometry in patients chosen for sequencing. The material sequenced was sorted CD4+, CD8+, or CD8+CD57+ T cells (not recorded which) from PBMCs. These receptor sequences come from a human donor with aplastic anemia.

Ten or more counts support this clonotype. V and J are TRBV6-6 and TRBJ2-1, with D possibly being TRBD2 (6 bases). Germline V CDR1 and CDR2: MNHNY, SVGAGI (reference sequence). V lost 6 bases to trimming and J lost 12 bases, with 15 bases between them. The CDR3 loop spans 12 amino acids. The CDR3 nucleotides are TGTGCCAGCAGGCGGGAAGCAGGCGTGCAGTTCTTC. Its translation: CASRREAGVQFF.

This clonotype was seen many times. V is TRBV6-1 and J is TRBJ2-2; unclear D gene. This CDR3 region has 12 residues. V was pared by 7 bases and J by 4 bases, with 7 bases between. Germline values: CDR1 MNHNS, CDR2 SASEGT. CDR3 in DNA: TGTGCCAGCATGAAGACCACCGGGGAGCTGTTTTTT. Encoded protein: CASMKTTGELFF.

This clonotype has at least ten counts. The chain is built from TRBV3-1 and TRBJ2-3; D not resolved. Trimming cost V 4 bases and J 0 bases, with 11 bases left between them. The CDR3 covers 15 residues. Germline lookup yields CDR1 LGHDT and CDR2 YNNKEL (reference sequence). CDR3 protein: CASSLESASTDTQYF. In DNA, the CDR3 is TGTGCCAGCAGCCTAGAATCCGCAAGCACAGATACGCAGTATTTT.

About this clonotype: One end of the junction fails to match germline, which may point to a read error. The chain employs TRBV29-1 and TRBJ2-7; D not certain. CDR1 is SQVTM, CDR2 ANQGSEA, per germline. CDR3 length: 11 residues. As DNA, the CDR3 is TGCAGCGGCACAAAAGGCTACAAGCAGTACTTC. Its protein is CSGTKGYKQYF.

The V call is TRBV19, the J call TRBJ1-5, with 7 bases lining up with TRBD1. This CDR3 contains 14 residues. V shed 5 bases and J 11 bases; nucleotides not matched to a gene: 12. Per the germline V gene, CDR1 is LNHDA and CDR2 is SQIVND (reference sequence). The CDR3 sequence is CASSPGDREETQHF. The DNA of the CDR3 is TGTGCCAGTAGTCCCGGGGACAGAGAAGAGACCCAGCATTTT. The variable domain in full, with the rest retrieved from reference TRBV19 and TRBJ1-5, is DGGITQSPKYLFRKEGQNVTLSCEQNLNHDAMYWYRQDPGQGLRLIYYSQIVNDFQKGDIAEGYSVSREKKESFPLTVTSAQKNPTAFYLCASSPGDREETQHFGDGTRLSIL.

This clonotype was seen only once. The rearrangement joins TRBV2 to TRBJ2-3; 9 bases fit TRBD1. The germline gives CDR1 SNHLY, CDR2 FYNNEI. V lost 7 bases, J lost 2 bases, and 7 bases stayed unmatched. The CDR3 is 15 amino acids. The CDR3 region has the DNA TGTGCCAGCATGGGGACAGGGCTGGACACAGATACGCAGTATTTT. Amino acid sequence: CASMGTGLDTDTQYF.

In this sample, this clonotype turned up once. The junction departs from germline at one end; a sequencing error may be responsible. The V and J genes are TRBV10-3 and TRBJ1-2; D is ambiguous. The CDR3 is made up of 14 amino acids. Germline V gene sequence: CDR1 ENHRY, CDR2 SYGVKD. The CDR3 here is CASSYSGEGYGYTF. The CDR3, as DNA: TGTGCCAGCAGTTACTCGGGTGAAGGCTATGGCTACACCTTC.

The table lists this clonotype with a few counts. It may be a read error: a sequence one base away is much more abundant. The chain uses TRBV28 and TRBJ1-3; weak D call: TRBD1 (6 bases). The V and J ends lost 5 bases and 2 bases respectively, with 7 bases between them. The germline V gene encodes CDR1 MDHEN and CDR2 SYDVKM. CDR3 length: 13 amino acids. The chain's CDR3 is CASSRTAGNTIYF. CDR3 in DNA: TGTGCCAGCAGTAGGACAGCTGGAAACACCATATATTTT.

This clonotype was counted at least ten times. Here the CDR3 reads CASSFDSRGYTF. The CDR3 coding sequence is TGTGCCAGCAGTTTCGACAGTCGGGGCTACACCTTC. The chain carries TRBV12-3 or TRBV12-4 and TRBJ1-2; D is perhaps TRBD1 (5 bases). The CDR3 is 12 residues long. Trimming left V 3 bases short and J 8 bases short, with 10 bases between.

This clonotype was detected a few times. The V call is TRBV6-1, the J call TRBJ1-1, with D uncertain. Germline CDR1 is MNHNS and CDR2 is SASEGT. Trimming stripped 3 bases from V and 3 bases from J, with 8 bases between. The CDR3 is 13 residues long. CDR3 nucleotides: TGTGCCAGCAGTGACCGTGGGTACACTGAAGCTTTCTTT. As protein: CASSDRGYTEAFF.

The chain couples TRBV15 to TRBJ2-7, with D perhaps TRBD1 (5 bases). This CDR3 has 14 residues. V lost 3 bases to trimming and J lost 5 bases, with 14 bases between them. The V gene's germline CDR1 is LNHNV and CDR2 YYDKDF (reference sequence). CDR3 bases: TGTGCCACCAGCAGTGAACCAGGGTCGGACGAGCAGTACTTC. Translating it yields CATSSEPGSDEQYF. The full variable domain, completed using reference TRBV15 and TRBJ2-7, is DAMVIQNPRYQVTQFGKPVTLSCSQTLNHNVMYWYQQKSSQAPKLLFHYYDKDFNNEADTPDNFQSRRPNTSFCFLDIRSPGLGDTAMYLCATSSEPGSDEQYFGPGTRLTVT.

In its sample, this clonotype was seen many times. CDR3 in amino acids: CASSRNRGSTEAFF. The DNA of the CDR3 is TGTGCCAGCAGCCGTAACAGGGGAAGTACTGAAGCTTTCTTT. The rearrangement uses TRBV12-3 or TRBV12-4 and TRBJ1-1, with 7 nucleotides matching TRBD1. This CDR3 is built from 14 residues. V trimming: 6 bases; J trimming: 5 bases; junction bases outside the gene matches: 9.

This clonotype has ten or more counts. The chain employs TRBV19 and TRBJ2-2, with D tentatively TRBD2 (6 bases). Germline V gene lookup returns CDR1 LNHDA and CDR2 SQIVND (reference sequence). Trimming cost V 7 bases and J 6 bases, with 15 bases left between them. The CDR3 runs 14 residues. In nucleotides, the CDR3 is TGTGCCAGTATTGCACGGGGCGGGGCCGGGGAGCTGTTTTTT. As protein: CASIARGGAGELFF.